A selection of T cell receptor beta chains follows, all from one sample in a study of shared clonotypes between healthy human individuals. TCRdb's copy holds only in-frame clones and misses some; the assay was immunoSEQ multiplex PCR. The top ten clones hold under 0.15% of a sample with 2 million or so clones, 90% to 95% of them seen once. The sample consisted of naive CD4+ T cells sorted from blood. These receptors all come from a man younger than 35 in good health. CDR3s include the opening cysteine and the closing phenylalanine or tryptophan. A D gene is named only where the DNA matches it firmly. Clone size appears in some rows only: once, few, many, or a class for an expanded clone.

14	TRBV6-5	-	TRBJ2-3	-	TGTGCCAGCACCACGAGGGGGGCCAGGGATACGCAGTATTTT	CASTTRGARDTQYF
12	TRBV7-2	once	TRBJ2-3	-	TGTGCCAGCAGCCACGCCACAGATACGCAGTATTTT	CASSHATDTQYF
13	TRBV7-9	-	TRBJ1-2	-	TGTGCCAGCAGCTTATCGGACAGTTCGGGATCCGTCTTC	CASSLSDSSGSVF
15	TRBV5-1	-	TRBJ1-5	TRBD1	TGCGCCAGCAGCTTCGGGGACAGTAGCAATCAGCCCCAGCATTTT	CASSFGDSSNQPQHF
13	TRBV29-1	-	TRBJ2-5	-	TGCAGCGTACGCGGACAGATCCAAGAGACCCAGTACTTC	CSVRGQIQETQYF
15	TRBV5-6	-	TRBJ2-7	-	TGTGCCAGCAGCGGAAGGGACTCCTCGGCCTACGAGCAGTACTTC	CASSGRDSSAYEQYF
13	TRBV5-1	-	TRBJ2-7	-	TGCGCCAGCAGCTTGGCCTACCGGGGCGAGCAGTACTTC	CASSLAYRGEQYF
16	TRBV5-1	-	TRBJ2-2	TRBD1	TGCGCCAGCAGCTTGGGGGACAGGGATAACACCGGGGAGCTGTTTTTT	CASSLGDRDNTGELFF
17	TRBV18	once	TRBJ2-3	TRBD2	TGTGCCAGCTCACCCCCAACTAGCGGGGCCCGGGGAGATACGCAGTATTTT	CASSPPTSGARGDTQYF
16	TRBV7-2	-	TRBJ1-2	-	TGTGCCAGCAGCCTCTTACCCCCAGGGATTAACTATGGCTACACCTTC	CASSLLPPGINYGYTF
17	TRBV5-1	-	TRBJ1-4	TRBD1	TGCGCCAGCAGCTCCGGACAGGGGGCAGCAACTAATGAAAAACTGTTTTTT	CASSSGQGAATNEKLFF
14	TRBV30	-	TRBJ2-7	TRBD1	TGTGCCTGGAGTCCGGACAGGGTTGGCTACGAGCAGTACTTC	CAWSPDRVGYEQYF
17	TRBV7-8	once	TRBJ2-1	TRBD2	TGTGCCACCGAAACGGGACTAGAGTGGGAGACCTACAATGAGCAGTTCTTC	CATETGLEWETYNEQFF
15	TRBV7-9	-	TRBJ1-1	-	TGTGCCAGCAGAATCCAGACAGGAAAGAACACTGAAGCTTTCTTT	CASRIQTGKNTEAFF
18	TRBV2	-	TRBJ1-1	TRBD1	TGTGCCAGCAGTGAAGGGAAATGGACAGGGGTAGGGAACACTGAAGCTTTCTTT	CASSEGKWTGVGNTEAFF
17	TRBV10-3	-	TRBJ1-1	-	TGTGCCATCAGTGAGTCCCCTAGACAGAAAGCGAACACTGAAGCTTTCTTT	CAISESPRQKANTEAFF
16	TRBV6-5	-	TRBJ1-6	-	TGTGCCAGCAGTTACAGTCGGGACTCGAGTAATTCACCCCTCCACTTT	CASSYSRDSSNSPLHF
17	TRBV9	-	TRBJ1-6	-	TGTGCCAGCAGCGTAGGCGGGGGGCCGGGGTTTCTCTCACCCCTCCACTTT	CASSVGGGPGFLSPLHF
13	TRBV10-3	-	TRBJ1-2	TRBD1	TGTGCCATCCAACCGGGGACAGGGAACGGCTACACCTTC	CAIQPGTGNGYTF
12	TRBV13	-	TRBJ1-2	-	TGTGCCAGCAGCGGACGGTCCTATGGCTACACCTTC	CASSGRSYGYTF
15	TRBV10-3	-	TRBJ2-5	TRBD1	TGTGCCATCAGTGGTGGGACAGGGCTTGACACGACCCAGTACTTC	CAISGGTGLDTTQYF
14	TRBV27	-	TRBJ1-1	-	TGTGCCAGCAGTTTTTCACAGGGGAACACTGAAGCTTTCTTT	CASSFSQGNTEAFF
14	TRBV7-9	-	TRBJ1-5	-	TGTGCCAGCAGCCCCTCCGCGGGGGTGCAGCCCCAGCATTTT	CASSPSAGVQPQHF
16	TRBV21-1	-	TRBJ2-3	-	TGTGCCAGCAGCAAAGGTTCCGCGCCAAGCACAGATACGCAGTATTTT	CASSKGSAPSTDTQYF
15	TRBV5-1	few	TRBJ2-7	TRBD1	TGCGCCAGCAGCTTGGGGGGACAGGGGTCCTACGAGCAGTACTTC	CASSLGGQGSYEQYF
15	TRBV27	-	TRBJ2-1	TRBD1	TGTGCCAGCAGTCCGACAGGGGGCCCCTACAATGAGCAGTTCTTC	CASSPTGGPYNEQFF